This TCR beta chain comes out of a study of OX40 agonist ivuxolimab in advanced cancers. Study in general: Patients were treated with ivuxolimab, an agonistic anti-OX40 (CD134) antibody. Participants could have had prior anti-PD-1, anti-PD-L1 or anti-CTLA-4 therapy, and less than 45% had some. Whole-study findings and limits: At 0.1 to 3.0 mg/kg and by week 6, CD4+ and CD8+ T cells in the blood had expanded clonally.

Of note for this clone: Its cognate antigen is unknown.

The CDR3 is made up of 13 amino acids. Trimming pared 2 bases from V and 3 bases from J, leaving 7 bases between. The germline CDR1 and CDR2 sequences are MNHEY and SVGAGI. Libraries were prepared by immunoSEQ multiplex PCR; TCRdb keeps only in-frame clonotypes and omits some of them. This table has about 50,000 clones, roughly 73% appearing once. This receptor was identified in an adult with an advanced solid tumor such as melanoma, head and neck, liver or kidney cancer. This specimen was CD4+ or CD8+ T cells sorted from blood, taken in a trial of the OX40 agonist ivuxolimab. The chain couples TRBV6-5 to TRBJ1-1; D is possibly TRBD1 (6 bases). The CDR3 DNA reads TGTGCCAGCAGTTACGAGGGGGACACTGAAGCTTTCTTT. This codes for CASSYEGDTEAFF.